The clone carrying this T cell receptor beta chain was detected many times. No antigen is known for it. TCR beta CDR3 sequences were amplified from RNA transcripts. HTBI primers were used for first-round RT-PCR of the TCR CDR3. TCRdb reprocessed the multiplex PCR reads with MiXCR, giving one entry per CDR3 protein. The table lists under 250,000 distinct CDR3 sequences, roughly a quarter of them singletons, with roughly 40% in the top ten. The data are from a study of T cells in Graves' hyperthyroidism and ophthalmopathy. General observations from the study: Ophthalmopathy prediction by the model preceded onset by a median 6.5 months.

This CDR3 contains 15 residues. Trimming pared 1 base from V and 0 bases from J, leaving 10 bases between. The germline CDR1 and CDR2 sequences are MNHEY and SVGAGI. Ophthalmopathy in the patients scored at least 3 on Clinical Activity Score and at least 4 on NOSPECS grade, lasting under 3 months. Together with thyroid ultrasound, orbital computed tomography, serum thyroxine and TRAb, clinical symptoms were used for diagnoses. The V call is TRBV6-5, the J call TRBJ2-7; TRBD1 or TRBD2 may be the D gene (6 bases each). What was sequenced was blood. The receptor was derived from a woman between 40 and 55 years old with Graves' ophthalmopathy. Here the CDR3 DNA reads TGTGCCAGCAGTTACTATGGGGGGCGCTCCTACGAGCAGTACTTC. Its translation is CASSYYGGRSYEQYF.